The T cell receptor (beta chain) described here comes from a study of T cells in Graves' hyperthyroidism and ophthalmopathy. Graves' hyperthyroidism was deemed stable absent ophthalmopathy progression within 18 months. J was trimmed by 4 bases and V by 0 bases; bases with no gene match: 3. Germline V gene sequence: CDR1 DFQATT, CDR2 SNEGSKA (reference sequence). This CDR3 is built from 15 residues. Amplified TCR beta CDR3 regions derived from RNA transcripts. Primed by the HTBI set, a first-round RT-PCR was run on the TCR CDR3. TCRdb recomputed calls from the multiplex PCR reads with MiXCR, one row per CDR3 protein. The sample has 550,000 to 800,000 distinct CDR3 sequences; 17% are singletons.

The receptor comes from a middle-aged man with Graves' hyperthyroidism. This rearrangement joins TRBV20-1 to TRBJ1-5; 10 bases are shared with TRBD1. Sequenced material: blood. The CDR3 DNA is TGCAGTGCTAGAGAAAGGACAGGGGGAAATCAGCCCCAGCATTTT. Translated, it gives CSARERTGGNQPQHF.